Given below is one T cell receptor beta chain in context. Researchers ran the PCR with 60 Vbeta and 13 Jbeta primers. Data came from immunoSEQ multiplex PCR; TCRdb stores just in-frame clones and leaves some out. The sample records around 100,000 clones, about four fifths being singletons. The data originate from a study of cytomegalovirus exposure and HLA in healthy donors. J was trimmed by 4 bases and V by 1 base; bases with no gene match: 4. CDR1 and CDR2 (germline): MNHEY, SMNVEV (reference sequence). This CDR3 spans 15 amino acids. The chain links TRBV27 to TRBJ2-7, with TRBD2 identical over 10 bases. Sequenced: PBMCs. This TCR came from a man aged 35 to 55 in good health and CMV-seropositive. The CDR3 reads CASSLWLAGVYEQYF. CDR3 DNA sequence: TGTGCCAGCAGTTTATGGCTAGCGGGAGTTTACGAGCAGTACTTC.